The rows below give T cell receptor beta chains drawn from one sample of a study of T cells expressing NK-cell markers. TCRdb processed the 5' RACE reads again and assigns one entry to each CDR3 protein, with no DNA. The sample table includes about 120,000 distinct CDR3 sequences. Sequenced input: blood T cells: a sorted CD56 or NKG2C T cell subset, CD4+ or CD8+ T cells, or bulk PBMC T cells (not recorded which). All receptors come from a woman aged 18 to 75 in good health. Each CDR3 is given with its conserved first and last residue. Clone size is shown for a subset of rows, as once, few, many or a class of expanded clone.

J: TRBJ1-6; size: -; V: TRBV7-9; CDR3: CASSSRDSNSPLHF
J: TRBJ2-1; size: -; V: TRBV12-3/TRBV12-4; CDR3: CASTPGPWDEQFF
J: TRBJ2-3; size: -; V: TRBV12-3/TRBV12-4; CDR3: CASTLTDTDTQYF
J: TRBJ2-1; size: -; V: TRBV7-2; CDR3: CASNRGGSYNEQFF
J: TRBJ1-1; size: -; V: TRBV12-3/TRBV12-4; CDR3: CASRTGEGEAFF
J: TRBJ2-1; size: -; V: TRBV27; CDR3: CASSPGLQRYNEQFF
J: TRBJ1-6; size: -; V: TRBV6-5; CDR3: CASSYDWVESPLHF
J: TRBJ2-2; size: -; V: TRBV20-1; CDR3: CSARDQEGVNTGELFF
J: TRBJ2-1; size: -; V: TRBV6-5; CDR3: CASSFSGGANYNEQFF
J: TRBJ1-2; size: -; V: TRBV12-3/TRBV12-4; CDR3: CASLFGTANYGYTF
J: TRBJ2-7; size: -; V: TRBV2; CDR3: CASLPGGPPYEQYF
J: TRBJ2-1; size: -; V: TRBV29-1; CDR3: CSSGAYGVNEQFF
J: TRBJ2-1; size: -; V: TRBV5-4; CDR3: CASSSGLAGGYEQFF
J: TRBJ2-1; size: -; V: TRBV2; CDR3: CASSAGLATGRGRNEQFF
J: TRBJ2-7; size: -; V: TRBV9; CDR3: CASSVVGGYEQYF
J: TRBJ1-5; size: large; V: TRBV12-3/TRBV12-4; CDR3: CATQTGSGSNQPQHF
J: TRBJ2-1; size: -; V: TRBV7-9; CDR3: CASSLFQGVWDNEQFF
J: TRBJ2-1; size: -; V: TRBV28; CDR3: CASSPPGGANYNEQFF
J: TRBJ1-1; size: -; V: TRBV27; CDR3: CASHGQAFKMNTEAFF
J: TRBJ2-3; size: -; V: TRBV6-5; CDR3: CASSYTGLAGGFYF
J: TRBJ2-1; size: -; V: TRBV4-1; CDR3: CASSQVGTGGEQFF
J: TRBJ2-1; size: -; V: TRBV21-1; CDR3: CASIERGVASENEQFF
J: TRBJ1-1; size: -; V: TRBV12-3/TRBV12-4; CDR3: CASSLFPEAADTEAFF
J: TRBJ2-5; size: -; V: TRBV6-5; CDR3: CASSNWRGRGQETQYF
J: TRBJ2-1; size: -; V: TRBV6-2/TRBV6-3; CDR3: CANNLGQVLGEQFF
J: TRBJ2-1; size: -; V: TRBV18; CDR3: CASSPRGTGGNEQFF
J: TRBJ1-5; size: -; V: TRBV4-1; CDR3: CASSHPTGSNQPQHF
J: TRBJ2-7; size: -; V: TRBV18; CDR3: CASSPDNNEQYF
J: TRBJ2-2; size: -; V: TRBV4-3; CDR3: CASSQGREGANTGELFF
J: TRBJ1-1; size: -; V: TRBV29-1; CDR3: CSALDRMNTEAFF
J: TRBJ1-1; size: -; V: TRBV29-1; CDR3: CSGWGGEVEAFF
J: TRBJ2-1; size: -; V: TRBV25-1; CDR3: CASSEGTSGSLSYNEQFF
J: TRBJ2-1; size: -; V: TRBV5-1; CDR3: CASSGYSGETYNEQFF
J: TRBJ2-5; size: -; V: TRBV9; CDR3: CASSVVPSGGEETQYF
J: TRBJ2-1; size: -; V: TRBV9; CDR3: CASSPLGNTLGNEQFF
J: TRBJ2-1; size: -; V: TRBV20-1; CDR3: CSARDVGLDYNEQFF
J: TRBJ2-1; size: -; V: TRBV12-3/TRBV12-4; CDR3: CASSSPLGAHVDEQFF
J: TRBJ1-2; size: -; V: TRBV12-3/TRBV12-4; CDR3: CASSFNLNIYGYTF
J: TRBJ1-5; size: -; V: TRBV27; CDR3: CASSLVGNQPQHF
J: TRBJ2-3; size: -; V: TRBV5-5; CDR3: CASSLAGLLLDTQYF
J: TRBJ2-1; size: -; V: TRBV5-6; CDR3: CASSLASRKNEQFF
J: TRBJ2-4; size: -; V: TRBV11-2; CDR3: CASSLDRWVSKNIQYF
J: TRBJ2-2; size: -; V: TRBV4-3; CDR3: CASSLGDGELFF
J: TRBJ2-1; size: -; V: TRBV28; CDR3: CASTLGPVYEQFF
J: TRBJ1-2; size: -; V: TRBV24-1; CDR3: CATSDSQESLGYTF
J: TRBJ2-1; size: -; V: TRBV4-3; CDR3: CASSPRIREGLNNEQFF
J: TRBJ1-1; size: -; V: TRBV14; CDR3: CASSQVDSWNTEAFF
J: TRBJ1-2; size: -; V: TRBV7-9; CDR3: CASSQGTRAGYTF
J: TRBJ2-5; size: -; V: TRBV6-1; CDR3: CASSGTSGVTETQYF
J: TRBJ2-7; size: -; V: TRBV27; CDR3: CASSPYRGAYEQYF
J: TRBJ1-2; size: -; V: TRBV27; CDR3: CASSLSGNNGYYGYTF
J: TRBJ1-2; size: -; V: TRBV19; CDR3: CASSINRNYGYTF
J: TRBJ2-4; size: -; V: TRBV20-1; CDR3: CSARASGSVPKNIQYF
J: TRBJ2-3; size: -; V: TRBV7-9; CDR3: CASSTASDTQYF